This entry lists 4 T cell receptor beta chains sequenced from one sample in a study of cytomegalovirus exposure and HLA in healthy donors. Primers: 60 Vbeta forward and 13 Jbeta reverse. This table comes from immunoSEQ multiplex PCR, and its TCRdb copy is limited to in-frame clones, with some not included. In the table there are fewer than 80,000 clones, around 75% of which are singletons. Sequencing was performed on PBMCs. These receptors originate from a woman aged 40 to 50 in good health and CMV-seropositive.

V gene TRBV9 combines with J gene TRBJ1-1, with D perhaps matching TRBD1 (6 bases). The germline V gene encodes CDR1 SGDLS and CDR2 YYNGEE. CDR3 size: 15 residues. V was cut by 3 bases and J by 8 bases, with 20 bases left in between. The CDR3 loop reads CASSADGTSLAEAFF. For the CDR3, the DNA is TGTGCCAGCAGCGCGGACGGGACATCCTTGGCGGAAGCTTTCTTT.

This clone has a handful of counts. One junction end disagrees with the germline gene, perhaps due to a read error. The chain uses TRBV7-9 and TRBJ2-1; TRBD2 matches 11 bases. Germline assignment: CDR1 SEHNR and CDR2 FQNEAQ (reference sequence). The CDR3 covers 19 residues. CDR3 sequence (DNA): TGTTCCAGCAGCCAACCGGGACTAGCGGCCCCCAACTCCTACAATGAGCAGTTCTTC. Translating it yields CSSSQPGLAAPNSYNEQFF.

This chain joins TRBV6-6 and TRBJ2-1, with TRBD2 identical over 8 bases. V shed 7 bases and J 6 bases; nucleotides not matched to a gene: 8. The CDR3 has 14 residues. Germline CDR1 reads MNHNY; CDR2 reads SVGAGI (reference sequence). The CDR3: CASTGAGVPNEQFF. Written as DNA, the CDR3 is TGTGCCAGCACTGGAGCGGGGGTTCCCAATGAGCAGTTCTTC.

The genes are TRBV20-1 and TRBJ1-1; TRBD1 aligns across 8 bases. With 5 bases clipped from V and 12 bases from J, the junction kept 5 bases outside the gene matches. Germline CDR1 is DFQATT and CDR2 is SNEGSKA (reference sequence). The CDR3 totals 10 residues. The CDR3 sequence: CSAQGAGTFF. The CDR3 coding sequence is TGCAGTGCTCAGGGGGCGGGAACTTTCTTT.